This is a list of T cell receptor beta chains from one sample in a study of blood T cell repertoires in COVID-19. Generated by immunoSEQ multiplex PCR, the TCRdb table keeps only in-frame clones and is missing some. The sample has 360,000 or so clones, around 87% seen once. The sample comprised peripheral blood. The receptors derive from a young man with active or convalescent COVID-19. CDR3s include the opening cysteine and the closing phenylalanine or tryptophan. A D gene is named only where the DNA matches it firmly. Expanded clones are given a class, and other clones once, few, many or no size at all.

>TRBV7-8|-|-|TRBJ2-7
CASSPRQSRTYEQYF
TGTGCCAGCAGCCCCCGACAGAGTAGAACCTACGAGCAGTACTTC
>TRBV9|-|-|TRBJ1-5
CASSVVPQLVNQPQHF
TGTGCCAGCAGCGTAGTCCCCCAACTCGTCAATCAGCCCCAGCATTTT
>TRBV2|-|once|TRBJ2-5
CASRSGDQETQYF
TGTGCCAGCAGATCGGGGGACCAAGAGACCCAGTACTTC
>TRBV4-2|-|-|TRBJ1-2
CASSQATLPNYGYTF
TGTGCCAGCAGCCAAGCTACGTTGCCGAACTATGGCTACACCTTC
>TRBV7-3|TRBD2|-|TRBJ2-1
CASSLLGTSGGPNNEQFF
TGTGCCAGCAGCTTACTGGGGACTAGCGGGGGTCCCAACAATGAGCAGTTCTTC
>TRBV16|-|-|TRBJ1-1
CASSQSIGGWLPNTEAFF
TGTGCCAGCAGCCAATCGATCGGGGGGTGGCTCCCTAACACTGAAGCTTTCTTT
>TRBV6-2/TRBV6-3|-|-|TRBJ2-6
CASSYEGRKGANVLTF
TGTGCCAGCAGTTACGAGGGCAGGAAAGGGGCCAACGTCCTGACTTTC
>TRBV6-2/TRBV6-3|-|-|TRBJ2-2
CASRYFDRDTGELFF
TGTGCCAGCCGCTACTTTGACAGAGACACCGGGGAGCTGTTTTTT
>TRBV3-1/TRBV3-2|-|-|TRBJ2-2
CASSLYRLSGELFF
TGTGCCAGCAGCCTCTACAGGTTATCCGGGGAGCTGTTTTTT
>TRBV5-5|TRBD1|-|TRBJ2-7
CASSLLVGTGPYEQYF
TGTGCCAGCAGCTTGTTAGTCGGGACAGGGCCCTACGAGCAGTACTTC
>TRBV3-1/TRBV3-2|-|once|TRBJ2-1
CASSPLGAEQFF
TGTGCCAGCAGCCCATTGGGGGCTGAGCAGTTCTTC
>TRBV7-2|TRBD1|-|TRBJ2-7
CATEPGQGAFYEQYF
TGTGCCACCGAACCGGGACAGGGGGCCTTCTACGAGCAGTACTTC
>TRBV6-1|TRBD2|-|TRBJ2-3
CASSERGGLAPDTQYF
TGTGCCAGCAGTGAAAGGGGAGGACTAGCTCCAGATACGCAGTATTTT
>TRBV15|TRBD1|-|TRBJ2-3
CATSTNRGLSTDTQYF
TGTGCCACCAGCACTAACAGGGGGCTGAGCACAGATACGCAGTATTTT
>TRBV28|TRBD2|-|TRBJ2-1
CASSLAGAGGLGGFF
TGTGCCAGCAGTTTGGCTGGAGCGGGGGGCCTCGGCGGGTTCTTC
>TRBV6-4|-|-|TRBJ2-1
CASSERSPTNEQFF
TGTGCCAGCAGTGAAAGGAGCCCCACCAATGAGCAGTTCTTC
>TRBV10-3|TRBD2|-|TRBJ2-1
CAIREGLAGGQVHKFF
TGTGCCATCAGGGAGGGACTAGCGGGAGGGCAAGTTCACAAGTTCTTC
>TRBV19|-|-|TRBJ2-1
CASSIDRNSYNEQFF
TGTGCCAGTAGTATAGACAGAAACTCCTACAATGAGCAGTTCTTC
>TRBV6-5|-|-|TRBJ1-1
CASSSRGAEAFF
TGTGCCAGCAGCTCCCGGGGGGCTGAAGCTTTCTTT
>TRBV9|-|-|TRBJ1-4
CASSPRPGLNEKLFF
TGTGCCAGCAGCCCCCGCCCAGGTCTTAATGAAAAACTGTTTTTT
>TRBV9|-|-|TRBJ1-1
CASSVTVSGTEAFF
TGTGCCAGCAGCGTAACGGTTTCAGGCACTGAAGCTTTCTTT
>TRBV21-1|-|-|TRBJ1-1
CASSPGRAVNTEAFF
TGTGCCAGCAGCCCCGGGCGGGCAGTAAACACTGAAGCTTTCTTT
>TRBV11-1|-|-|TRBJ1-1
CASNGGPNTEAFF
TGTGCCAGCAATGGAGGGCCGAACACTGAAGCTTTCTTT
>TRBV6-5|TRBD2|-|TRBJ2-7
CASSWNSGPDEQYF
TGTGCCAGCAGTTGGAATAGCGGGCCCGACGAGCAGTACTTC
>TRBV11-3|-|-|TRBJ1-1
CASSLGTVNTEAFF
TGTGCCAGCAGCTTAGGGACAGTAAACACTGAAGCTTTCTTT
>TRBV19|TRBD2|-|TRBJ2-7
CASSREDRSYEQYF
TGTGCCAGTTCCCGGGAGGACCGCTCCTACGAGCAGTACTTC
>TRBV4-3|TRBD2|-|TRBJ2-1
CASSQQLAGGPSSYNEQFF
TGCGCCAGCAGCCAACAATTAGCGGGAGGGCCCAGCTCCTACAATGAGCAGTTCTTC
>TRBV5-1|-|-|TRBJ2-6
CASSGQNKSGANVLTF
TGCGCCAGCAGCGGGCAAAACAAGTCCGGGGCCAACGTCCTGACTTTC
>TRBV11-2|-|-|TRBJ2-7
CASSLDSPQGEQYF
TGTGCCAGCAGCTTAGATAGCCCGCAGGGGGAGCAGTACTTC
>TRBV6-5|-|-|TRBJ1-1
CASSYSEFTEAFF
TGTGCCAGCAGTTACTCGGAGTTTACTGAAGCTTTCTTT
>TRBV5-1|-|-|TRBJ2-7
CASSFQYEQYF
TGCGCCAGCAGCTTTCAATACGAGCAGTACTTC
>TRBV10-3|TRBD1|-|TRBJ1-1
CAIRGTGGITEAFF
TGTGCCATCAGGGGGACAGGGGGGATCACTGAAGCTTTCTTT
>TRBV19|-|-|TRBJ1-5
CASSIDLALLSNQPQHF
TGTGCCAGTAGTATAGATCTTGCCCTACTTAGCAATCAGCCCCAGCATTTT
>TRBV5-6|-|-|TRBJ1-6
CASSLPGNNSPLHF
TGTGCCAGCAGCTTGCCCGGGAACAATTCACCCCTCCACTTT
>TRBV7-3|TRBD2|-|TRBJ2-3
CASPRPGAGGPDTQYF
TGTGCCAGCCCCCGACCAGGAGCGGGAGGCCCAGATACGCAGTATTTT
>TRBV27|-|-|TRBJ2-7
CASSQRGTANFYEQYF
TGTGCCAGCAGTCAACGCGGGACAGCTAACTTCTACGAGCAGTACTTC
>TRBV11-2|TRBD1|-|TRBJ1-5
CASSLTGLQPQHF
TGTGCCAGCAGCTTGACAGGGTTGCAGCCCCAGCATTTT
>TRBV5-1|-|-|TRBJ2-5
CASSLGSAAGETQYF
TGCGCCAGCAGCTTGGGTTCAGCAGCGGGTGAGACCCAGTACTTC
>TRBV7-3|TRBD1|few|TRBJ1-1
CASSPGTGRTEAFF
TGTGCCAGCAGCCCCGGGACAGGACGCACTGAAGCTTTCTTT
>TRBV28|-|few|TRBJ1-2
CASRTRWGEGYTF
TGTGCCAGCAGGACGAGGTGGGGGGAAGGCTACACCTTC
>TRBV7-2|TRBD1|-|TRBJ2-2
CASSQGGQGKGELFF
TGTGCCAGCAGCCAAGGGGGACAGGGTAAAGGGGAGCTGTTTTTT
>TRBV28|-|-|TRBJ1-5
CASSLWQGNQPQHF
TGTGCCAGCAGTTTATGGCAGGGTAATCAGCCCCAGCATTTT
>TRBV9|TRBD1|-|TRBJ2-5
CASGPGDRGGETQYF
TGTGCCAGCGGTCCCGGGGACAGGGGTGGGGAGACCCAGTACTTC
>TRBV10-2|-|-|TRBJ1-5
CASSELGAGQPQHF
TGCGCCAGCAGTGAGCTGGGGGCGGGTCAGCCCCAGCATTTT
>TRBV30|-|-|TRBJ1-1
CAWSTRGGNTEAFF
TGTGCCTGGAGTACAAGGGGAGGGAACACTGAAGCTTTCTTT
>TRBV7-2|-|-|TRBJ2-1
CASTLGGAKPSEQFF
TGTGCCAGCACCTTGGGGGGGGCCAAGCCTTCGGAGCAGTTCTTC
>TRBV2|-|-|TRBJ2-5
CASGSWGETQYF
TGTGCCAGCGGGAGTTGGGGAGAGACCCAGTACTTC
>TRBV4-1|-|-|TRBJ2-7
CASSQAGRGRHSYEQYF
TGCGCCAGCAGCCAAGCAGGGCGGGGCAGGCACTCCTACGAGCAGTACTTC
>TRBV9|-|once|TRBJ1-6
CASSGDKNYNSPLHF
TGTGCCAGCTCAGGGGATAAAAATTATAATTCACCCCTCCACTTT
>TRBV13|-|once|TRBJ2-5
CASSGGLLQETQYF
TGTGCCAGCAGCGGGGGACTTTTACAAGAGACCCAGTACTTC